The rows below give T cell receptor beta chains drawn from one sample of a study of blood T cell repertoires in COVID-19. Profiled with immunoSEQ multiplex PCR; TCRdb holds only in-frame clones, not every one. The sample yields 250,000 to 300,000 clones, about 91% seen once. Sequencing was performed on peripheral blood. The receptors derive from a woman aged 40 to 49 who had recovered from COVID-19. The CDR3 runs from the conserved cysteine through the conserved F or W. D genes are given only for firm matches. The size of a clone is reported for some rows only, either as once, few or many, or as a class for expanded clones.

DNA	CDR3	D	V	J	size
TGTGCCAGCAGCTTAACTAGCGGGGTATTGAATGAGCAGTTCTTC	CASSLTSGVLNEQFF	TRBD2	TRBV7-6	TRBJ2-1	NA
TGTGCCAGCAGTTACTTGGCGGAAACCTACGAGCAGTACTTC	CASSYLAETYEQYF	NA	TRBV6-5	TRBJ2-7	NA
TGTGCCAGTAGTCGGGGGGACCAAGAGACCCAGTACTTC	CASSRGDQETQYF	TRBD2	TRBV19	TRBJ2-5	NA
TGTGCCAGCAGTGGTGTAGCCTCGAGGACTGGAAACACCATATATTTT	CASSGVASRTGNTIYF	NA	TRBV6-1	TRBJ1-3	NA
TGTGCCAGTAGTATGGAGGGCCGGGGCATTCAGTACTTC	CASSMEGRGIQYF	NA	TRBV19	TRBJ2-4	NA
TGCGCCAGCAGCCGGGACGGGAGAGAAGAGCTGTTTTTT	CASSRDGREELFF	NA	TRBV10-1	TRBJ2-2	NA
TGTGCCAGTAGACAGCCACCTTATTCACCCCTCCACTTT	CASRQPPYSPLHF	NA	TRBV19	TRBJ1-6	NA
TGTGCCAGCAGCCTCAGGGTTTCCGCTGAAGCTTTCTTT	CASSLRVSAEAFF	NA	TRBV7-8	TRBJ1-1	NA
TGTGCCAGCAGTAGTCAGGGGTACGCCGGGGAGCTGTTTTTT	CASSSQGYAGELFF	NA	TRBV6-5	TRBJ2-2	NA
TGTGCCTGTAATGCAGGGCGGGGATCTGGAAACACCATATATTTT	CACNAGRGSGNTIYF	NA	TRBV30	TRBJ1-3	NA
TGCGCCAGCAGCCTCACCGGGACAGGGGCCGAGCCCCAGCATTTT	CASSLTGTGAEPQHF	TRBD1	TRBV5-1	TRBJ1-5	NA
TGTGCCAGCAGCCAAGGGACTAGCGGCTACACAGATACGCAGTATTTT	CASSQGTSGYTDTQYF	TRBD2	TRBV3-1/TRBV3-2	TRBJ2-3	once
TGCGCCAGCAGCTCCACTCTTAGCGGACTGCTCAATGAGCAGTTCTTC	CASSSTLSGLLNEQFF	NA	TRBV5-1	TRBJ2-1	NA